The rows below give T cell receptor beta chains drawn from one sample of a study of blood T cells in healthy people across ages. Each CDR3 protein gets one entry after TCRdb re-called the 5' RACE reads with MiXCR. The repertoire consists of roughly 730,000 distinct CDR3 sequences, with about 61% occurring once and the leading ten covering 25% to 30%. Sequenced sample: blood. The receptor source for this set is a man aged 35 to 55 in good health. CDR3s include the opening cysteine and the closing phenylalanine or tryptophan. Clone size is not always given. Where it is, it says once, few, many or a class for expanded clones.

J gene	V gene	clone size	CDR3 protein
TRBJ2-3	TRBV12-3/TRBV12-4	-	CASSNRLAGVRDTQYF
TRBJ2-1	TRBV29-1	few	CSVVGGVDEQFF
TRBJ2-1	TRBV20-1	once	CSARSSGSAYNEQFF
TRBJ2-5	TRBV13	-	CASSLVGRWSERQETQYF
TRBJ2-7	TRBV7-3	once	CASSSEPSGSNYNEQYF
TRBJ1-4	TRBV6-5	-	CASRQTGREKLFF
TRBJ2-5	TRBV7-6	-	CASSLVPGRAETQYF
TRBJ2-2	TRBV5-1	-	CASSIGQGAIGELFF
TRBJ1-1	TRBV5-1	-	CASNRVGDTEAFF
TRBJ2-5	TRBV20-1	-	CSARGRTGVETQYF
TRBJ1-4	TRBV4-2	few	CASSQDVGSEKLFF
TRBJ1-6	TRBV29-1	-	CSARVGYRVGPLHF
TRBJ2-1	TRBV29-1	-	CSVGGGDGDYNEQFF
TRBJ2-1	TRBV20-1	-	CSARDQSTFVSYNEQFF
TRBJ2-5	TRBV6-5	-	CASSYRGHQETQYF
TRBJ2-2	TRBV21-1	once	CAPGAGQNTGELFF
TRBJ1-4	TRBV7-8	-	CASSLIQRGTLNEKLFF
TRBJ1-6	TRBV28	-	CASSPGTALLGNNSPLHF
TRBJ1-2	TRBV9	few	CASSGTEQQGGGYTF
TRBJ2-3	TRBV5-1	-	CASSLGTGGIADTQYF
TRBJ2-3	TRBV4-1	once	CASSQESSGIISSTDTQYF
TRBJ2-3	TRBV27	-	CASSFSASGSVVDTQYF
TRBJ2-5	TRBV28	few	CASSFGGVGETQYF
TRBJ2-7	TRBV20-1	-	CSARQAGAIHEQYF
TRBJ2-3	TRBV29-1	-	CSVERTSGGTDTQYF